These 20 T cell receptor beta chains were sequenced from one sample in a study of blood T cell repertoires in COVID-19. This table comes from immunoSEQ multiplex PCR, and its TCRdb copy is limited to in-frame clones, with some not included. Among more than 120,000 clones, more than 70% were seen once, and the ten largest hold roughly 30%. Sequenced input: peripheral blood. Source of these receptors: a human donor in a cohort sampled during active COVID-19.

The chain links TRBV6-5 to TRBJ1-6; TRBD1 matches at 8 bases. Germline loops: CDR1 MNHEY, CDR2 SVGAGI. J lost 9 bases, V lost 6 bases, and 4 bases had no gene match. The CDR3 is made up of 13 amino acids. The CDR3 DNA reads as TGTGCCAGCAGGCCCAGGGGGCCTTCACCCCTCCACTTT. Residues: CASRPRGPSPLHF.

The V and J genes are TRBV27 and TRBJ2-5; D might be TRBD2 (6 bases). The CDR3 sequence is 15 residues long. V gave up 6 bases and J gave up 1 base, with 15 bases separating them. Germline CDR1 and CDR2: MNHEY and SMNVEV (reference sequence). DNA of the CDR3: TGTGCCAGCAGCCGACTCCCGGGACTCCAAGAGACCCAGTACTTC. Translated, it gives CASSRLPGLQETQYF.

J is TRBJ2-7 and V is TRBV11-2; 11 positions match TRBD2. V shed 2 bases and J 7 bases; nucleotides not matched to a gene: 7. Germline-derived CDR1 and CDR2 are SGHAT and FQNNGV. The CDR3 totals 15 residues. DNA of the CDR3: TGTGCCAGCAGCTTAATAGCGGGGGGGCCACGAGAGCAGTACTTC. Translated, it gives CASSLIAGGPREQYF. Full variable domain (outside the CDR3, taken from reference TRBV11-2 and TRBJ2-7): EAGVAQSPRYKIIEKRQSVAFWCNPISGHATLYWYQQILGQGPKLLIQFQNNGVVDDSQLPKDRFSAERLKGVDSTLKIQPAKLEDSAVYLCASSLIAGGPREQYFGPGTRLTVT.

This clone was seen only once. This chain joins TRBV27 and TRBJ1-1; 8 positions match TRBD1. The CDR3 covers 16 residues. V was pared by 2 bases and J by 0 bases, with 5 bases of the junction left unmatched. Looked up from germline, CDR1 is MNHEY and CDR2 is SMNVEV (reference sequence). CDR3 sequence reads: CASSLMAGGLNTEAFF. CDR3 coding DNA: TGTGCCAGCAGTTTAATGGCAGGGGGCTTGAACACTGAAGCTTTCTTT.

The CDR3 here is CASSSTRDYNEQFF. CDR3 in DNA: TGCGCCAGCAGCTCGACTAGGGATTACAATGAGCAGTTCTTC. This rearrangement joins TRBV5-1 to TRBJ2-1; D is possibly TRBD2 (6 bases). CDR1 and CDR2 from the germline V gene are SGHRS and YFSETQ. The CDR3 has 14 residues. Trimming stripped 3 bases from V and 4 bases from J, with 11 bases between.

This clone was counted once. In nucleotides, the CDR3 is TGTGCCAGCAGCTTAAACGCCGGGGACAGGACTACTGAAGCTTTCTTT. As protein: CASSLNAGDRTTEAFF. V and J are TRBV7-3 and TRBJ1-1; 8 nucleotides line up with TRBD1. J lost 5 bases, V lost 1 base, and 9 bases had no gene match. Germline CDR1 reads SGHTA; CDR2 reads FQGTGA. This CDR3 has 16 amino acids. The full variable domain, with the rest looked up from reference TRBV7-3 and TRBJ1-1, is GAGVSQTPSNKVTEKGKYVELRCDPISGHTALYWYRQSLGQGPEFLIYFQGTGAADDSGLPNDRFFAVRPEGSVSTLKIQRTERGDSAVYLCASSLNAGDRTTEAFFGQGTRLTVV.

V usage is TRBV3-1 (or the pseudogene TRBV3-2) and J usage is TRBJ2-2, with TRBD1 identical over 7 bases. The V gene's germline CDR1 is LGHDT and CDR2 YNNKEL (reference sequence). This CDR3 has 14 amino acids. The V and J ends lost 4 bases and 5 bases, in that order; junction bases with no gene match: 4. CDR3: CASSLGRGTGELFF. The CDR3 DNA follows: TGTGCCAGCAGCCTGGGCAGGGGGACCGGGGAGCTGTTTTTT.

This chain connects TRBV19 to TRBJ2-7; TRBD1 agrees at 7 bases. The CDR3 runs to 14 residues. Germline V gene data show CDR1 as LNHDA and CDR2 as SQIVND (reference sequence). J gave up 0 bases and V 10 bases, and 9 bases lay outside the gene matches. CDR3 protein: CATSWGTVSYEQYF. The DNA for the CDR3 is TGTGCCACATCTTGGGGGACAGTCTCCTACGAGCAGTACTTC.

The chain links TRBV5-1 to TRBJ2-2, with D perhaps TRBD2 (6 bases). The germline gives CDR1 SGHRS, CDR2 YFSETQ. With 5 bases removed from V and 0 bases from J, the gap between germline ends came to 11 bases. The CDR3 runs to 15 residues. CDR3 nucleotides: TGCGCCAGCAGTCCGCGGGGATCGAACACCGGGGAGCTGTTTTTT. It yields the protein CASSPRGSNTGELFF.

J is TRBJ2-7 and V is TRBV27; TRBD1 agrees at 9 bases. Germline V gene data show CDR1 as MNHEY and CDR2 as SMNVEV (reference sequence). V was clipped by 7 bases and J by 7 bases; unmatched bases: 11. This CDR3 contains 14 residues. In nucleotides, the CDR3 is TGTGCCAGCACCGCAACAGGGGGCACGAAGGAGCAGTACTTC. Its protein product is CASTATGGTKEQYF.

With respect to this clone: It may be a read error: a sequence one base away is much more abundant. This chain uses TRBV4-2 with TRBJ1-5; 8 positions agree with TRBD1. CDR3 length: 14 residues. Losses at the gene ends were 4 bases for V and 2 bases for J; bases not matched to a gene: 1. From germline, CDR1 is LGHNA and CDR2 YNFKEQ. CDR3 sequence reads: CASSPTGGNQPQHF. CDR3 nucleotide sequence: TGTGCCAGCAGCCCGACAGGGGGCAATCAGCCCCAGCATTTT.

CDR3 bases: TGTGCCAGCAGCCCACAGGGGGTACGGTCACCCCTCCACTTT. Protein product: CASSPQGVRSPLHF. The gene calls are TRBV7-2 and TRBJ1-6; 8 nucleotides line up with TRBD1. CDR1 is SGHTA and CDR2 is FQGNSA in the germline V gene. Trimming removed 5 bases from V and 10 bases from J; junction bases left unmatched: 7. The CDR3 is 14 residues long.

The chain recombines TRBV5-1 with TRBJ1-1; maybe TRBD1 (5 bases). Germline CDR1 and CDR2: SGHRS and YFSETQ. This CDR3 comprises 15 residues. Trimming took off 2 bases at V and 5 bases at J, with 16 bases between the two ends. The CDR3 loop is CASSFEPGILTEAFF. In DNA, the CDR3 is TGCGCCAGCAGCTTTGAGCCAGGGATCCTGACTGAAGCTTTCTTT.

This clone is a singleton in its sample. The chain joins TRBV3-1 (or the pseudogene TRBV3-2) to TRBJ2-7; D possibly corresponds to TRBD1 (6 bases). The CDR3 covers 16 residues. V lost 0 bases and J lost 5, with 17 bases in between. Germline CDR1 and CDR2: LGHDT and YNNKEL (reference sequence). The CDR3 is CASSQDVPGHFHEQYF. For the CDR3, the DNA is TGTGCCAGCAGCCAAGATGTGCCGGGACACTTCCACGAGCAGTACTTC.

This rearrangement joins TRBV7-9 to TRBJ1-2, with TRBD1 identical over 12 bases. The CDR3 is made up of 16 amino acids. Germline V gene data show CDR1 as SEHNR and CDR2 as FQNEAQ (reference sequence). V lost 5 bases to trimming and J lost 4 bases; unmatched junction nucleotides: 8. CDR3 DNA sequence: TGTGCCAGCAGCCCAGCCGGGACAGGGGGCCCCTATGGCTACACCTTC. As protein: CASSPAGTGGPYGYTF. The complete variable domain, with remaining parts taken from reference TRBV7-9 and TRBJ1-2, reads DTGVSQNPRHKITKRGQNVTFRCDPISEHNRLYWYRQTLGQGPEFLTYFQNEAQLEKSRLLSDRFSAERPKGSFSTLEIQRTEQGDSAMYLCASSPAGTGGPYGYTFGSGTRLTVV.

This clone showed up just once. This chain links TRBV7-8 with TRBJ1-2; TRBD1 is a possible D gene (6 bases). V lost 0 bases to trimming and J lost 3 bases, with 11 bases between them. The CDR3 is made up of 15 amino acids. Germline V gene lookup returns CDR1 SGHVS and CDR2 FQNEAQ. CDR3 in amino acids: CASSLASQGYYGYTF. CDR3 DNA: TGTGCCAGCAGCTTAGCGTCCCAGGGGTACTATGGCTACACCTTC.

The chain links TRBV2 to TRBJ2-5, with 7 bases aligning to TRBD2. Looked up from germline, CDR1 is SNHLY and CDR2 is FYNNEI. V was clipped by 9 bases and J by 0 bases; unmatched bases: 10. The CDR3 runs to 15 residues. The CDR3 is CASGGDGGYQETQYF. CDR3 sequence (DNA): TGTGCCAGTGGCGGGGACGGGGGGTACCAAGAGACCCAGTACTTC.

This clone was counted a single time. The CDR3 protein is CASKESRNAEAFF. The CDR3 DNA reads TGTGCCAGCAAAGAGTCGAGGAATGCTGAAGCTTTCTTT. The chain has TRBV2 and TRBJ1-1; D unclear. The CDR3 has 13 residues. CDR1 SNHLY and CDR2 FYNNEI come from the germline V gene. Trimming shortened V by 7 bases and J by 6 bases, and 15 bases separated the two germline ends.

This sequence joins TRBV7-9 and TRBJ1-6; weak D call: TRBD1 (5 bases). The CDR3 runs to 15 residues. In germline, CDR1 is SEHNR, CDR2 FQNEAQ (reference sequence). V was trimmed by 1 base and J by 6 bases, leaving 10 bases between them. The CDR3 sequence: CASSLGRGGNSPLHF. CDR3 DNA: TGTGCCAGCAGCTTAGGGAGGGGAGGTAATTCACCCCTCCACTTT.

The chain links TRBV18 to TRBJ2-5; D ambiguous. V lost 3 bases and J 5 bases, leaving 4 bases between the germline ends. The CDR3 totals 11 residues. From germline, CDR1 is KGHSH and CDR2 LQKENI. CDR3 protein: CASSPEETQYF. The DNA for the CDR3 is TGTGCCAGCTCACCGGAGGAGACCCAGTACTTC.